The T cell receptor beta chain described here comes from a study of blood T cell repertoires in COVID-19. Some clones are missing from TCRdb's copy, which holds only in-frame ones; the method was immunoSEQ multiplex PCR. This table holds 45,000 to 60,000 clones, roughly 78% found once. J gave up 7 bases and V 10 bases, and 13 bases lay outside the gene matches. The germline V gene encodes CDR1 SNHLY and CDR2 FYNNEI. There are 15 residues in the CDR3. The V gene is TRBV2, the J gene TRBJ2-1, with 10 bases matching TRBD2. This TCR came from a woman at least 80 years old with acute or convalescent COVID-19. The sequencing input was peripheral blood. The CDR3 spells CATSRLAGIGNEQFF. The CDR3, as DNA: TGTGCCACCTCTCGACTAGCGGGCATAGGGAATGAGCAGTTCTTC.